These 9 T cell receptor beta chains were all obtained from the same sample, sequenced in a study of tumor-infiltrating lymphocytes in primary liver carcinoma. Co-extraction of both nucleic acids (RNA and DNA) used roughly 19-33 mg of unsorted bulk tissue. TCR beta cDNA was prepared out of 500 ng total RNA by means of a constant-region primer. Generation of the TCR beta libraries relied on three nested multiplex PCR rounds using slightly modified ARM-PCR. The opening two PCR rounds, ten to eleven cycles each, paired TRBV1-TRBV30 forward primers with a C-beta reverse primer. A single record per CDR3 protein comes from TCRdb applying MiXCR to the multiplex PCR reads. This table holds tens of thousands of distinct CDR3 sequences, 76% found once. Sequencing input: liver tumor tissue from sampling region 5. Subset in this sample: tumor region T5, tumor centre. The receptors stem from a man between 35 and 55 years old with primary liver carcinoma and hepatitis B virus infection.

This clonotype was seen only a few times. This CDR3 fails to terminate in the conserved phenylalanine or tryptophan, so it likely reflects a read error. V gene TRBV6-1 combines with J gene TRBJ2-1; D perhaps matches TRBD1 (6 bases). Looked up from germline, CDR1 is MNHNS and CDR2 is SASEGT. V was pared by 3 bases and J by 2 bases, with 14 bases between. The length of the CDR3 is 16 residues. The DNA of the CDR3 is TGTGCCAGCAGTGAGTGGTGGCAGGGGACCTACAATGAGCAGTTCTCC. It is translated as CASSEWWQGTYNEQFS.

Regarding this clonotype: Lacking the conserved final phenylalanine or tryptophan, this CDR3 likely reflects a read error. CDR3 residues: CASSLALGRVNTGELFL. In nucleotides, the CDR3 is TGTGCCAGCAGCTTAGCATTAGGAAGGGTGAACACCGGTGAGCTGTTTTTG. The rearrangement links TRBV11-2 to TRBJ2-2; D is unclear. Germline values: CDR1 SGHAT, CDR2 FQNNGV. The CDR3 is 17 amino acids.

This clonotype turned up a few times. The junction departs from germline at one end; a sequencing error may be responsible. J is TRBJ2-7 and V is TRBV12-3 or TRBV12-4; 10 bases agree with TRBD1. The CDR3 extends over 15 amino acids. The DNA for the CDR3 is TGTACCAGCAGCATGGGGACAGGGGTGTCCTACGAGCAGTACTTC. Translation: CTSSMGTGVSYEQYF.

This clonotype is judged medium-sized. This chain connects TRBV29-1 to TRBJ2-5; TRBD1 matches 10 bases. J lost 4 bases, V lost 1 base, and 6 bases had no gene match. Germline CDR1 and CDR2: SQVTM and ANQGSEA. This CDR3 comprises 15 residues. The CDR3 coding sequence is TGCAGCGTTGAAGGGGACAGGGGTAGGGGAGAGACCCAGTACTTC. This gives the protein CSVEGDRGRGETQYF.

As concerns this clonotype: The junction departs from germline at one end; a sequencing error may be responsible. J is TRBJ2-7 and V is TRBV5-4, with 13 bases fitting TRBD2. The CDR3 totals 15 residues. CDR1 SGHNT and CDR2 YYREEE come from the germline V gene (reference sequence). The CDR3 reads CASGSPGLAGYEQYF. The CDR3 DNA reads TGCGCCAGCGGCTCGCCGGGACTAGCGGGGTACGAGCAGTACTTC.

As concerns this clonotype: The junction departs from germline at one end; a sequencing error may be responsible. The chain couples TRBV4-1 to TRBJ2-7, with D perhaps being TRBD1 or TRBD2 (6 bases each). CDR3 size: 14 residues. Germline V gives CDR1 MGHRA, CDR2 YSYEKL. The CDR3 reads CASSQGDKGGEQYF. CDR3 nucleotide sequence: TGTGCCAGCAGCCAAGGGGACAAGGGAGGCGAGCAGTACTTC.

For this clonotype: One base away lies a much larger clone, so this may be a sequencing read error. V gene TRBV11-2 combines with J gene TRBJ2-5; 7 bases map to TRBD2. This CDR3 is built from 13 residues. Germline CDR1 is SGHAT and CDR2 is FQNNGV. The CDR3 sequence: CVSSFTGGGAQYF. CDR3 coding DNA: TGTGTCAGCAGCTTTACGGGAGGCGGGGCCCAGTACTTC. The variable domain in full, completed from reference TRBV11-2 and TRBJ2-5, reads EAGVAQSPRYKIIEKRQSVAFWCNPISGHATLYWYQQILGQGPKLLIQFQNNGVVDDSQLPKDRFSAERLKGVDSTLKIQPAKLEDSAVYLCVSSFTGGGAQYFGPGTRLLVL.

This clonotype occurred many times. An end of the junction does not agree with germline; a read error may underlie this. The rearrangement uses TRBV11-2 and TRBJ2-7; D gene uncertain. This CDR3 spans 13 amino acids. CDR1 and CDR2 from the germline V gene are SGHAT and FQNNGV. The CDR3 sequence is CVSSLSELGSQYF. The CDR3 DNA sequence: TGTGTCAGCAGCTTAAGTGAGCTAGGGTCGCAGTACTTC.

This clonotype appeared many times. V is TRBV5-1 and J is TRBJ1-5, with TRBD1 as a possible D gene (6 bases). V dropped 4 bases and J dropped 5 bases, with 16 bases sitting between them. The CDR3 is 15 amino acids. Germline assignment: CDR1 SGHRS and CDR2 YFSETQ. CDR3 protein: CASSPGHREDQPQHF. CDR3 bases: TGCGCCAGCAGCCCAGGGCACAGGGAGGATCAGCCCCAGCATTTT.